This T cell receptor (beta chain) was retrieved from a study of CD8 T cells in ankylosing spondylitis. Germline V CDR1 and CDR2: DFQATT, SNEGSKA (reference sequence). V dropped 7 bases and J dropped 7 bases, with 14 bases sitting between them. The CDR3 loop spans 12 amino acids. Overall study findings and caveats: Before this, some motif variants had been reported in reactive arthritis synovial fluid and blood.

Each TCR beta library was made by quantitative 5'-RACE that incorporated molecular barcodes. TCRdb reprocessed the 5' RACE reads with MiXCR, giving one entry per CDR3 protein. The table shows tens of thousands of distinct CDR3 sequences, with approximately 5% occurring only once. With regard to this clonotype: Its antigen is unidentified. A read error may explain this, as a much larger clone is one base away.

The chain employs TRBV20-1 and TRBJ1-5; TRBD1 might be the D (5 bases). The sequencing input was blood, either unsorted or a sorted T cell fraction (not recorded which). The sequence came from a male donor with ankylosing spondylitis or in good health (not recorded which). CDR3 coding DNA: TGCAGTGTTGCAGGGACCAAACAGCCCCAGCATTTT. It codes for CSVAGTKQPQHF.